This T cell receptor (beta chain) was sequenced for a study of blood T cell repertoires in COVID-19. The protocol was immunoSEQ multiplex PCR, while the TCRdb copy is restricted to in-frame clones and leaves out a portion. The sample shows approximately 380,000 clones, approximately 91% of them seen only once. Deletions cut 0 bases from V and 2 bases from J, with 11 bases between. The V gene's germline CDR1 is SGDLS and CDR2 YYNGEE. This CDR3 is 15 amino acids long. The gene calls are TRBV9 and TRBJ1-2; a possible D gene is TRBD1 (5 bases). Sample: PBMCs or T cells enriched from blood (not recorded which). This TCR was recovered from a woman between 35 and 50 years old who had been exposed to COVID-19. The CDR3 nucleotides are TGTGCCAGCAGCGTAGGGGCAGGGATAAACTATGGCTACACCTTC. Translation: CASSVGAGINYGYTF.